The T cell receptor (beta chain) described here comes from a study of blood T cell repertoires in COVID-19. Study-level information: Samples representing acute and convalescent COVID-19 were sourced from the United States, Italy and Spain. From T cells, B-cell-depleted T cells, or PBMCs came the material, which was cDNA or gDNA.

Methods used by the authors: Reference gene primer amplification gave estimated nucleated cell counts. Sequencing was performed with immunoSEQ multiplex PCR; in TCRdb, only in-frame clones are kept and a portion is missing. For V, J and clone size, that table is used; D and trimming come from the DNA. The profile shows about 490,000 clones, 75% to 90% of them singletons. With 2 bases clipped from V and 4 bases from J, the junction kept 6 bases outside the gene matches. Germline CDR1 and CDR2: GTSNPN and SVGIG (reference sequence). The CDR3 covers 15 residues. The sequenced material came from peripheral blood. V and J are TRBV30 and TRBJ2-3, with TRBD2 matching over 10 bases. The sequence came from a human donor in a cohort sampled during active COVID-19. The CDR3 is CAWSFLAGEPDTQYF. The DNA for the CDR3 is TGTGCCTGGAGTTTTCTAGCGGGAGAACCAGATACGCAGTATTTT.